The 2 T cell receptor beta chains given below trace back to one sample, sequenced in a study of blood T cells in healthy people across ages. The second PCR ran about 6 to 12 cycles with a sample-barcoded 5' primer and J-beta primers. TCRdb reanalysed the 5' RACE reads using MiXCR and keeps one entry per CDR3 protein. This table holds around 1.7 million distinct CDR3 sequences, 28% found once. The sample taken for sequencing was blood. Every receptor here comes from a woman aged 25 to 39 in good health.

About this clonotype itself: A junction boundary mismatches the germline segment, possibly from a read error. V usage is TRBV3-1 and J usage is TRBJ1-4; the D is unclear. CDR1 and CDR2 (germline): LGHDT, YNNKEL (reference sequence). The CDR3 runs 11 residues. This chain's CDR3 is CASSQEGELFF. CDR3 sequence (DNA): TGTGCCAGTAGCCAAGAAGGAGAACTGTTTTTT.

As to this clonotype: Mismatch with germline at one junction end may stem from a read error. V gene TRBV10-3 combines with J gene TRBJ2-5; possible D gene TRBD2, 6 bases. Germline assignment: CDR1 ENHRY and CDR2 SYGVKD. This CDR3 is 16 amino acids long. CDR3 amino acids: CAIGEQPGERTGTQYF. CDR3 bases: TGTGCCATCGGTGAGCAACCGGGGGAGCGAACGGGGACCCAGTACTTC.